The 25 T cell receptor beta chains listed next were all sequenced from one sample in a study of T cell repertoires in cytomegalovirus infection. Using its own MiXCR run on the reads, TCRdb lists one record per CDR3 protein. The data hold around 630,000 distinct CDR3 sequences, with more than 20% observed a single time. The sample taken for sequencing was CD8+ T cells from PBMCs. These receptors all stem from a human donor in good health (CMV status not recorded). Some clones in this sample may be carry-over from other donors' samples.

This clonotype was counted only a few times. The chain links TRBV7-8 to TRBJ2-1; the D call may be TRBD1 or TRBD2 (5 bases each). CDR3 length equals 13 residues. Germline V gene lookup returns CDR1 SGHVS and CDR2 FQNEAQ. V dropped 5 bases and J dropped 9 bases, with 14 bases sitting between them. Here the CDR3 DNA reads TGTGCCAGCAGCAGGGCCCCTGGGGGTGAGCAGTTCTTC. The encoded protein is CASSRAPGGEQFF.

There are many counts of this clonotype. The chain employs TRBV24-1 and TRBJ2-5; D is unresolved. V was shortened by 6 bases and J by 0 bases, with 10 bases between the two germline ends. Germline V gene sequence: CDR1 KGHDR, CDR2 SFDVKD. CDR3 length equals 14 residues. CDR3 sequence: CATSPAEDQETQYF. In nucleotides, the CDR3 is TGTGCCACCAGTCCCGCAGAAGACCAAGAGACCCAGTACTTC.

This clonotype was recorded at least ten times. The chain has TRBV5-5 and TRBJ1-1; TRBD1 might be the D (6 bases). V lost 9 bases, J lost 0 bases, and 18 bases lay in between. Per germline, CDR1 SGHKS and CDR2 YYEKEE (reference sequence). The CDR3 covers 15 residues. The CDR3 sequence: CATDFRGQLNTEAFF. The CDR3, as DNA: TGTGCCACTGACTTTAGAGGACAGCTGAACACTGAAGCTTTCTTT.

Comment on this clonotype: This is likely a read error, given that the CDR3 carries no conserved phenylalanine or tryptophan at its end. CDR3 residues: CASSGRTPNTGAFL. The CDR3 DNA follows: TGTGCCAGCAGTGGGAGGACACCGAACACTGGAGCTTTCCTT. J is TRBJ1-1 and V is TRBV6-8; perhaps TRBD1 as D (5 bases). The CDR3 has 14 amino acids. Germline loops: CDR1 MNHGY, CDR2 SAAAGT.

The V call is TRBV7-9, the J call TRBJ2-1; possibly TRBD1 for D (6 bases). The germline CDR1 and CDR2 sequences are SEHNR and FQNEAQ (reference sequence). Trimming shortened V by 6 bases and J by 10 bases, and 25 bases separated the two germline ends. The CDR3 extends over 16 amino acids. This CDR3 reads CASRQLVRGDTWEQFF. Here the CDR3 DNA reads TGTGCCAGCAGACAACTAGTCCGAGGGGACACATGGGAGCAGTTCTTC.

This clonotype was picked up many times. The V and J genes are TRBV6-2 or TRBV6-3 and TRBJ2-1, with 7 bases lining up with TRBD1. This CDR3 has 12 residues. V dropped 10 bases and J dropped 3; count of bases not matched to a gene: 3. Germline values: CDR1 MNHEY, CDR2 SVGEGT. In DNA form, the CDR3 reads TGTGCCACGGGACAGTTCTACAATGAGCAGTTCTTC. Encoded protein: CATGQFYNEQFF.

This clonotype has a handful of counts. The chain combines TRBV12-3 or TRBV12-4 with TRBJ2-6; D possibly corresponds to TRBD1 (5 bases). This CDR3 region has 17 residues. The V end lost 5 bases, the J end lost 0 bases, and 14 bases lay between the germline ends. The CDR3 coding sequence is TGTGCCAGCAGTCTTACAGACAGTCCCTCTGGGGCCAACGTCCTGACTTTC. Protein product: CASSLTDSPSGANVLTF.

Concerning this clonotype: One base away lies a much larger clone, so this may be a sequencing read error. J is TRBJ2-5 and V is TRBV7-9, with 8 bases identical to TRBD1. This CDR3 spans 16 amino acids. Germline CDR1 is SEHNR and CDR2 is FQNEAQ (reference sequence). CDR3 in amino acids: CVSFVGDRGRQETQYF. The CDR3, as DNA: TGTGTCAGCTTTGTTGGAGACAGGGGTAGGCAAGAGACCCAGTACTTC.

This clonotype was picked up a small number of times. The chain links TRBV4-1 to TRBJ1-2; 9 bases line up with TRBD1. V was clipped by 5 bases and J by 8 bases; unmatched bases: 9. In germline, CDR1 is MGHRA, CDR2 YSYEKL. The CDR3 runs to 14 residues. CDR3 DNA: TGCGCCAGCAGCGGACAGGGGCGCAGGGGCGGCTACACCTTC. Protein product: CASSGQGRRGGYTF.

The chain joins TRBV12-3 or TRBV12-4 to TRBJ1-2; D perhaps matches TRBD1 (6 bases). The CDR3 is 12 amino acids. Trimming took 3 bases from V and 7 from J, leaving 9 bases between them. The CDR3 is CASSLGGIGYTF. The CDR3 region has the DNA TGTGCCAGCAGTTTGGGGGGCATTGGCTACACCTTC.

This clonotype was recorded at least ten times. The rearrangement links TRBV6-6 to TRBJ1-1; D gene ambiguous. V was clipped by 3 bases and J by 3 bases, with 26 bases between them. The CDR3 runs to 19 residues. CDR1 is MNHNY, CDR2 SVGAGI, per germline (reference sequence). CDR3 sequence (DNA): TGTGCCAGCAGTTATTCCTATGGGTCACCCCATTACCCTGACACTGAAGCTTTCTTT. Amino acid sequence: CASSYSYGSPHYPDTEAFF.

This clonotype came up a few times. V is TRBV9 and J is TRBJ2-5; TRBD2 agrees at 7 bases. The CDR3 runs to 15 residues. With V trimmed by 4 bases and J by 4 bases, 10 bases remained unmatched. Germline-derived CDR1 and CDR2 are SGDLS and YYNGEE. The DNA for the CDR3 is TGTGCCAGCAGCCCCCCTTCGCGCGGGGGAGAGACCCAGTACTTC. It codes for CASSPPSRGGETQYF.

Concerning this clonotype itself: A clone one base away is much larger, so this may be a read error. The chain carries TRBV12-3 or TRBV12-4 and TRBJ2-5; D might be TRBD1 or TRBD2, each matching 5 bases. Trimming removed 3 bases from V and 4 bases from J, with 9 bases in between. This CDR3 has 13 residues. The CDR3 DNA is TGTGCCAGCAGTTTGAAAGGGACAGAGACCCAGTACTTC. As protein: CASSLKGTETQYF.

With regard to this clonotype: One end of the junction varies from germline; a read error may be responsible. The chain employs TRBV12-3 or TRBV12-4 and TRBJ1-3; tentative D call: TRBD1 (5 bases). The CDR3 runs 16 residues. In DNA, the CDR3 is TGTGCCAACAGTTTAGATAAAACAGGAACTGGAAACACCATATATTTT. It yields the protein CANSLDKTGTGNTIYF.

This clonotype was seen many times. This chain connects TRBV28 to TRBJ1-5; no reliable D call. Germline-derived CDR1 and CDR2 are MDHEN and SYDVKM. Trimming cost V 5 bases and J 5 bases, with 10 bases left between them. The CDR3 runs 13 residues. Here the CDR3 reads CASSRRVDQPQHF. CDR3 DNA: TGTGCCAGCAGTAGAAGGGTCGATCAGCCCCAGCATTTT.

This clonotype appeared a few times. At one of its ends the junction is not consistent with the germline gene, which may arise from a read error. The chain combines TRBV7-6 with TRBJ2-1; possibly TRBD2 for D (5 bases). CDR3 length: 11 amino acids. The germline gives CDR1 SGHVS, CDR2 FNYEAQ. CDR3 in DNA: TGTACCAGCAGCGACGGACTTGAGCAGTTCTTC. Translated: CTSSDGLEQFF.

The rearrangement uses TRBV2 and TRBJ2-1; D is unclear. The germline V and J ends were trimmed by 4 bases and 6 bases, with 7 bases remaining between them. There are 12 residues in the CDR3. From germline, CDR1 is SNHLY and CDR2 FYNNEI. The CDR3 is CASSGHLNEQFF. CDR3 bases: TGTGCCAGCAGTGGACACCTCAATGAGCAGTTCTTC.

This clonotype was recorded a few times. This chain uses TRBV29-1 with TRBJ1-1, with 9 bases matching TRBD1. Per the germline V gene, CDR1 is SQVTM and CDR2 is ANQGSEA. The trim removed 7 bases at V and 10 bases at J, leaving 16 bases unmatched. The CDR3 covers 14 residues. CDR3 region: CSGGGQGGPSGAFF. The CDR3 coding sequence is TGCAGCGGTGGGGGACAGGGAGGACCCTCCGGAGCTTTCTTT. Full variable domain (outside the CDR3, taken from reference TRBV29-1 and TRBJ1-1): SAVISQKPSRDICQRGTSLTIQCQVDSQVTMMFWYRQQPGQSLTLIATANQGSEATYESGFVIDKFPISRPNLTFSTLTVSNMSPEDSSIYLCSGGGQGGPSGAFFGQGTRLTVV.

The rearrangement uses TRBV4-1 and TRBJ1-2; 7 nucleotides match TRBD1. The V gene end was trimmed by 4 bases and the J gene end by 7 bases; junction bases not matched to a gene: 12. CDR3 length: 15 amino acids. Germline assignment: CDR1 MGHRA and CDR2 YSYEKL. The DNA for the CDR3 is TGCGCCAGCAGCCTATCAGGACAGGCCCTAGGTGGCTACACCTTC. Translating gives CASSLSGQALGGYTF.

A word on this clonotype: An end of the junction differs from the germline gene, which may be a read error. The chain employs TRBV7-6 and TRBJ1-4; D not certain. Germline values: CDR1 SGHVS, CDR2 FNYEAQ. This CDR3 has 13 amino acids. The CDR3 sequence is CVSTSGNYEKLFF. CDR3 sequence (DNA): TGTGTCAGCACATCGGGAAACTATGAAAAACTGTTTTTT.

This clonotype came up many times. V gene TRBV7-6 combines with J gene TRBJ2-4; weak D call: TRBD2 (7 bases). Germline V gene data show CDR1 as SGHVS and CDR2 as FNYEAQ. Trimming cost V 5 bases and J 8 bases, with 25 bases left between them. This CDR3 is built from 17 residues. CDR3 sequence reads: CASSRPAEGGAQDIQYF. CDR3 nucleotides: TGTGCCAGCAGCCGACCTGCGGAGGGGGGGGCGCAGGACATTCAGTACTTC.

This clonotype was recorded at least ten times. The V gene is TRBV7-3, the J gene TRBJ2-4; 7 bases fit TRBD1. Trimming removed 4 bases from V and 2 bases from J; junction bases left unmatched: 11. CDR3 length: 17 residues. From germline, CDR1 is SGHTA and CDR2 FQGTGA. CDR3 sequence: CASSSPTPGQTKNIQYF. The CDR3 DNA reads TGTGCCAGCAGCTCCCCCACCCCGGGACAGACCAAAAACATTCAGTACTTC.

The sample holds a few counts of this clonotype. The rearrangement uses TRBV7-9 and TRBJ1-2; D is perhaps TRBD1 (6 bases). Germline V gives CDR1 SEHNR, CDR2 FQNEAQ (reference sequence). CDR3 length: 17 amino acids. Trimming left V 4 bases short and J 4 bases short, with 22 bases between. The CDR3 nucleotides are TGTGCCAGCAGCTCGAGCTCCCCGGGACAAGGAGCCTATGGCTACACCTTC. It codes for CASSSSSPGQGAYGYTF.

The V and J genes are TRBV12-3 or TRBV12-4 and TRBJ2-1; D may be TRBD2 (6 bases). Trimming shortened V by 6 bases and J by 4 bases, and 16 bases separated the two germline ends. The CDR3 covers 15 residues. CDR3 DNA sequence: TGTGCCAGCAGCCCCGGGACTTACCGTTACAATGAGCAGTTCTTC. This gives the protein CASSPGTYRYNEQFF.

In DNA form, the CDR3 reads TGCAGCGGCTCGGGGGGGGAACTTTGGAATGAGCAGTTCTTC. It codes for CSGSGGELWNEQFF. This chain joins TRBV29-1 and TRBJ2-1; 8 bases agree with TRBD2. With 7 bases clipped from V and 7 bases from J, the junction kept 12 bases outside the gene matches. CDR3 length: 14 residues. The germline CDR1 and CDR2 sequences are SQVTM and ANQGSEA.